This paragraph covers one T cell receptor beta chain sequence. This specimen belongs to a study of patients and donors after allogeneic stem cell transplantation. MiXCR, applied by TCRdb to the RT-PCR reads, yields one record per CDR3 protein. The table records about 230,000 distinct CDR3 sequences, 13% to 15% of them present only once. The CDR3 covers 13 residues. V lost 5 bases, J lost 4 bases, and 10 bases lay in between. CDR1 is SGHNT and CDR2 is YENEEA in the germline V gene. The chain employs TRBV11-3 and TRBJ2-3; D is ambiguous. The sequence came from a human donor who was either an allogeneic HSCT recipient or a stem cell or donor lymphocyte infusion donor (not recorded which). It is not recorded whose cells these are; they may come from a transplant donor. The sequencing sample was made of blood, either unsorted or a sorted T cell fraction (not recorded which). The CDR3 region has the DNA TGTGCCAGCAGCCCAAGGAATCCAGATACGCAGTATTTT. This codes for CASSPRNPDTQYF.